These T cell receptor beta chains were read from a single sample in a study of blood T cell repertoires in COVID-19. Some clones are missing from TCRdb's copy, which holds only in-frame ones; the method was immunoSEQ multiplex PCR. The table records approximately 36,000 clones, 70% to 90% of them present only once. The sequencing input was peripheral blood. The receptors were gathered from a human donor in a cohort sampled during active or convalescent COVID-19. The donor label of this sample is uncertain. CDR3s include the opening cysteine and the closing phenylalanine or tryptophan. Part of the rows lack a size; the others show once, few, many or a class for expanded clones.

V	J	size	CDR3
TRBV14	TRBJ1-3	.	CASSPQGVGGNTIYF
TRBV5-1	TRBJ1-2	.	CASSSVNRQGKGYTF
TRBV18	TRBJ1-1	.	CASSPRGGEAFF
TRBV7-3	TRBJ2-3	.	CASSLSGILTDTQYF
TRBV18	TRBJ2-2	.	CASYRTSGSKSGELFF
TRBV3-1/TRBV3-2	TRBJ2-3	.	CASSQTSQGASDTQYF
TRBV24-1	TRBJ2-3	.	CATSDLTSQGGFTDTQYF
TRBV9	TRBJ2-1	.	CASSATSGRGNEQFF
TRBV27	TRBJ2-7	.	CASSGTGIYEQYF
TRBV6-5	TRBJ2-2	once	CASRSTGLGELFF
TRBV7-9	TRBJ1-4	.	CASSWGEAGATNEKLFF
TRBV19	TRBJ2-7	.	CASSSGGYEQYF
TRBV4-2	TRBJ2-7	.	CASSPAGVHEQYF
TRBV19	TRBJ2-2	.	CASRGREGPGELFF
TRBV30	TRBJ2-1	.	CAWSGGTGLGASGGYNEQFF
TRBV2	TRBJ2-2	.	CASRWGQGRTGELFF
TRBV11-2	TRBJ2-2	.	CASSLGLAGELFF
TRBV2	TRBJ2-5	.	CASTRQGAKQETQYF
TRBV24-1	TRBJ2-3	.	CATSDPASASGKADTQYF
TRBV7-2	TRBJ1-6	.	CASSLGDLEGPLHF
TRBV11-3	TRBJ2-1	.	CASSLELRGNEQFF
TRBV6-2/TRBV6-3	TRBJ1-5	.	CASSYLDRDGNQPQHF
TRBV11-3	TRBJ1-1	.	CASSYTRGNTEAFF
TRBV7-7	TRBJ2-3	.	CASSLGQGGADTQYF
TRBV5-1	TRBJ2-3	.	CASSLALAGITDTQYF
TRBV11-2	TRBJ2-7	.	CASSLGGELAGFSYEQYF